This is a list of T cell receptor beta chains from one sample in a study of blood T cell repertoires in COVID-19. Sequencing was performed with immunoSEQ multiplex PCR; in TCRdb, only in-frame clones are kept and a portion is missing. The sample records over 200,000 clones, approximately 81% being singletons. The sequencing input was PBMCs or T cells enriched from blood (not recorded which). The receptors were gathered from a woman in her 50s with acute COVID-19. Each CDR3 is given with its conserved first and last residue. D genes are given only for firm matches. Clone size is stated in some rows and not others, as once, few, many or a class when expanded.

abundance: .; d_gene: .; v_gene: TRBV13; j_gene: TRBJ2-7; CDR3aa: CASSLGRAGHSYEQYF; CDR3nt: TGTGCCAGCAGCTTAGGCCGGGCAGGGCACTCCTACGAGCAGTACTTC
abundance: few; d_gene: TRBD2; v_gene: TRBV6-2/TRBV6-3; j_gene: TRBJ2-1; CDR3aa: CASSFGSGGYNEQFF; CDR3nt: TGTGCCAGCAGCTTTGGTAGCGGGGGCTACAATGAGCAGTTCTTC
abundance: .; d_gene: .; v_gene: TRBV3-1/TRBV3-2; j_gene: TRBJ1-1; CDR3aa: CASLPSDRNTEAFF; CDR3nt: TGTGCCAGCTTACCCTCTGATAGGAACACTGAAGCTTTCTTT
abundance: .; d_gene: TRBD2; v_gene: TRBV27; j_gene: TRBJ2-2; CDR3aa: CASSTLAAGGRWTGELFF; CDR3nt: TGTGCCAGCAGTACTCTAGCTGCGGGGGGGCGGTGGACCGGGGAGCTGTTTTTT
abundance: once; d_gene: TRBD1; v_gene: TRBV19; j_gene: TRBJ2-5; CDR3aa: CASSAGRQGEETQYF; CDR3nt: TGTGCCAGTAGTGCAGGTCGACAGGGTGAAGAGACCCAGTACTTC
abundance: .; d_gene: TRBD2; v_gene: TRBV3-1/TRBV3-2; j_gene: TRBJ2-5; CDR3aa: CASSQVGLAGSETQYF; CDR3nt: TGTGCCAGCAGCCAAGTAGGACTAGCGGGATCGGAGACCCAGTACTTC
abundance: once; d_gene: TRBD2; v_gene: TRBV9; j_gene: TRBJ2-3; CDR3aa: CASSVGAGGLTDTQYF; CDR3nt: TGTGCCAGCAGCGTAGGAGCGGGGGGCCTCACAGATACGCAGTATTTT
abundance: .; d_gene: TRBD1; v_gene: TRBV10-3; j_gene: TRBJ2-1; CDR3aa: CATGDSYNEQFF; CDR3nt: TGTGCCACCGGGGACAGTTACAATGAGCAGTTCTTC
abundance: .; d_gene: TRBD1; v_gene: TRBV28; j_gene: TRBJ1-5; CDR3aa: CASSSPGGVGQPQHF; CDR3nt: TGTGCCAGCAGTTCACCAGGGGGCGTAGGCCAGCCCCAGCATTTT
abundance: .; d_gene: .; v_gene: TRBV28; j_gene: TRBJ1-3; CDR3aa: CASTISGRDTIYF; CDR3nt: TGTGCCAGCACCATATCAGGGAGGGACACCATATATTTT
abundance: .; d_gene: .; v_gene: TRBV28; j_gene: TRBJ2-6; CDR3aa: CASGASGANVLTF; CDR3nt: TGTGCCAGCGGGGCTTCTGGGGCCAACGTCCTGACTTTC
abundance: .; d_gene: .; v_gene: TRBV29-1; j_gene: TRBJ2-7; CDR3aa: CSVQKQGGYEQYF; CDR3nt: TGCAGCGTTCAGAAACAGGGTGGGTACGAGCAGTACTTC
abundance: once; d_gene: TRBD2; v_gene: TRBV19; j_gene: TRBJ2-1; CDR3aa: CASDLSGSNNEQFF; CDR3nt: TGTGCCAGCGACCTTAGCGGGAGTAACAATGAGCAGTTCTTC
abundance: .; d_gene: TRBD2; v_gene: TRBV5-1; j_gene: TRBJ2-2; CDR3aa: CASSVLAGTNTGELFF; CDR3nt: TGCGCCAGCAGCGTGCTAGCGGGAACCAACACCGGGGAGCTGTTTTTT
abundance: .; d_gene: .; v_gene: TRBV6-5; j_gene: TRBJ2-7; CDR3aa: CATLQPISYEQYF; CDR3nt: TGTGCCACCCTCCAACCTATTTCCTACGAGCAGTACTTC
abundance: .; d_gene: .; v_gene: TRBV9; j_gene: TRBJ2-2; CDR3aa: CASSVARGVGGQTNTGELFF; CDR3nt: TGTGCCAGCAGCGTAGCTAGGGGGGTAGGGGGACAGACCAACACCGGGGAGCTGTTTTTT
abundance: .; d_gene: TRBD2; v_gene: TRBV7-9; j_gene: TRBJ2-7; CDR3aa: CASRSSGTPGGEQYF; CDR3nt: TGTGCCAGCAGGTCTAGCGGGACCCCGGGGGGCGAGCAGTACTTC
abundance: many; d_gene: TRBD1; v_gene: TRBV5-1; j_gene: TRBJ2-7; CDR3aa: CASSRPDRAYEQYF; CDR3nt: TGCGCCAGCAGCCGTCCCGACAGGGCCTACGAGCAGTACTTC
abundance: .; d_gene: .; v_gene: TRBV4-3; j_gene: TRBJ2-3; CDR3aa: CASSQDSRYTDTQYF; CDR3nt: TGCGCCAGCAGCCAAGATTCTAGGTACACAGATACGCAGTATTTT
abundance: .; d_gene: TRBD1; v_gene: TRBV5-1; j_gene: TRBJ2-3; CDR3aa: CASSLAGQGGMDTQYF; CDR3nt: TGCGCCAGCAGCTTGGCTGGACAGGGGGGTATGGATACGCAGTATTTT
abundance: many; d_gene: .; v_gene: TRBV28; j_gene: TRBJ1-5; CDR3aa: CASRSPGGNQPQHF; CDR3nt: TGTGCCAGCAGATCCCCAGGGGGCAATCAGCCCCAGCATTTT
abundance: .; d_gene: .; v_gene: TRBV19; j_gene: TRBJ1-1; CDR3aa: CASSEWTVMNTEAFF; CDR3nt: TGTGCCAGTAGTGAATGGACAGTTATGAACACTGAAGCTTTCTTT
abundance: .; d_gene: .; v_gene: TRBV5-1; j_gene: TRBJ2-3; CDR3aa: CASSSQGQGRTDTQYF; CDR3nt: TGCGCCAGCAGCTCCCAGGGGCAGGGCCGCACAGATACGCAGTATTTT
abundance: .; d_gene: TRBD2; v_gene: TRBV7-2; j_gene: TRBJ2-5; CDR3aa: CASSWTSGGPRETQYF; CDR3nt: TGTGCCAGCAGCTGGACTAGCGGGGGGCCGCGGGAGACCCAGTACTTC
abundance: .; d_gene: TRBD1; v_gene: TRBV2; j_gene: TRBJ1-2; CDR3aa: CASRHWTGPYGYTF; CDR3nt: TGTGCCAGCAGGCATTGGACAGGGCCTTATGGCTACACCTTC
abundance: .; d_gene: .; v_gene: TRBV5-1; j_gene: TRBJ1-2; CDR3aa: CASSPGNSYYGYTF; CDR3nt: TGCGCCAGCAGCCCAGGGAACAGCTACTATGGCTACACCTTC
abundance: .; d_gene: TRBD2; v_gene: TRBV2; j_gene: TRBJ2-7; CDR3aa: CASSEAVGGGSYEQYF; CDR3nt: TGTGCCAGCAGTGAAGCAGTGGGCGGGGGCTCCTACGAGCAGTACTTC
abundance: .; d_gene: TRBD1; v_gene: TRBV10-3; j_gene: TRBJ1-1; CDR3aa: CAISSQGASTEAFF; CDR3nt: TGTGCCATCAGCTCCCAGGGGGCGAGCACTGAAGCTTTCTTT
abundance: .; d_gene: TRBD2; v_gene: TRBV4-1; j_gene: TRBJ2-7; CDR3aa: CASSQPGLADEQYF; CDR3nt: TGCGCCAGCAGCCAACCGGGACTAGCGGACGAGCAGTACTTC
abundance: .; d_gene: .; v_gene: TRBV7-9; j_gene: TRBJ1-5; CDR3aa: CASRARGSNQPQHF; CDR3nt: TGTGCCAGCAGGGCCAGGGGCAGCAATCAGCCCCAGCATTTT
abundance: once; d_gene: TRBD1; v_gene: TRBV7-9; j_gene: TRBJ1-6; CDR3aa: CASSPGQSNSPLHF; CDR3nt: TGTGCCAGCAGCCCGGGACAGTCAAATTCACCCCTCCACTTT
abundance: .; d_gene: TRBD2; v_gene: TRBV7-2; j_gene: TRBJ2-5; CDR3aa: CASNAGGAETQYF; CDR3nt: TGTGCCAGCAATGCGGGAGGGGCTGAGACCCAGTACTTC
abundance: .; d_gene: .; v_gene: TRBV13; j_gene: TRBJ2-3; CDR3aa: CASSLTGTDTQYF; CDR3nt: TGTGCCAGCAGCTTGACAGGCACAGATACGCAGTATTTT
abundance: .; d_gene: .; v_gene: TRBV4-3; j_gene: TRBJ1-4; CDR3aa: CASRHAASGEKLFF; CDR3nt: TGCGCCAGCAGACACGCGGCTAGTGGTGAAAAACTGTTTTTT
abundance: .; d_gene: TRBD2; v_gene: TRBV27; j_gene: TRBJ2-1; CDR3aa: CASRGLAPFNEQFF; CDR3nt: TGTGCCAGCAGGGGACTAGCGCCCTTCAATGAGCAGTTCTTC
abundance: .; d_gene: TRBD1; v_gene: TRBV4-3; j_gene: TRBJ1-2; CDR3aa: CASSRDRAYGYTF; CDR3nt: TGCGCCAGTAGCCGGGACAGAGCTTATGGCTACACCTTC
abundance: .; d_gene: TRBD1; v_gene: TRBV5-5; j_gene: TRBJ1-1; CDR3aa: CASSLGQGSGGTEAFF; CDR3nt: TGTGCCAGCAGCTTGGGACAGGGGAGTGGTGGGACTGAAGCTTTCTTT
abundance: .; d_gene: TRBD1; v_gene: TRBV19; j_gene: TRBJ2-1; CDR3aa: CASNSLRQGGYNEQFF; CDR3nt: TGTGCCAGTAATTCCCTCCGACAGGGCGGCTACAATGAGCAGTTCTTC
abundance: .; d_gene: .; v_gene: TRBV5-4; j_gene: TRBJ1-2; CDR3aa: CASSLAGANYGYTF; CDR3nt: TGTGCCAGCAGCTTGGCAGGGGCGAACTATGGCTACACCTTC
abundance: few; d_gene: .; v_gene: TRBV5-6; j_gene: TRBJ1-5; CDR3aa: CASSNLDRPNQPQHF; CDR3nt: TGTGCCAGCAGCAACCTCGACAGGCCCAATCAGCCCCAGCATTTT
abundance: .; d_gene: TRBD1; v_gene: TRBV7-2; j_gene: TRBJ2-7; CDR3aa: CASSRGWGTGDYEQYF; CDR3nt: TGTGCCAGCAGCCGTGGCTGGGGGACAGGGGACTACGAGCAGTACTTC
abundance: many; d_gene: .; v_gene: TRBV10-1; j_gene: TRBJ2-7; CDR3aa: CASSSNHLYEQYF; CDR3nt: TGCGCCAGCTCTTCTAACCATCTCTACGAGCAGTACTTC
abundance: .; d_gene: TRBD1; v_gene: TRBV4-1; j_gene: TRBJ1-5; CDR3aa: CASSPDRGVYQPQHF; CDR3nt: TGCGCCAGCAGCCCGGACAGGGGCGTTTATCAGCCCCAGCATTTT
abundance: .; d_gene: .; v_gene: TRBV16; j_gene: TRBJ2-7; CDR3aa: CASSPQVQGHEQYF; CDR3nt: TGTGCCAGCAGCCCCCAGGTACAGGGCCACGAGCAGTACTTC
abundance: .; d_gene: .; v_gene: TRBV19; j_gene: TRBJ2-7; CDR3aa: CASSGAPFYEQYF; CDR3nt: TGTGCCAGTAGTGGGGCCCCTTTCTACGAGCAGTACTTC
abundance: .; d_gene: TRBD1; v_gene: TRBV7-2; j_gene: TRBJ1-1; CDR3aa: CASSSTGGRTEAFF; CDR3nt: TGTGCCAGCAGCTCCACAGGGGGCAGGACTGAAGCTTTCTTT
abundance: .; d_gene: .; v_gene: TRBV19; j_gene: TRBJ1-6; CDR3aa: CASSTAGWRSYNSPLHF; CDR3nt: TGTGCCAGTAGTACCGCCGGGTGGAGGTCCTATAATTCACCCCTCCACTTT
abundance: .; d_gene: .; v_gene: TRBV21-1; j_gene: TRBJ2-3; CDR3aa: CASSSQRESGTQYF; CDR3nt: TGTGCCAGCAGCAGCCAGCGGGAGTCAGGTACGCAGTATTTT
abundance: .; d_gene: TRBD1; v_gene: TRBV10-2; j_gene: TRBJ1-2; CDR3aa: CASSESGTGTYGYTF; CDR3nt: TGCGCCAGCAGTGAGTCAGGGACAGGGACCTATGGCTACACCTTC
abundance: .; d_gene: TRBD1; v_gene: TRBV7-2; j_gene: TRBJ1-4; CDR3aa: CASSLTGQTTNEKLFF; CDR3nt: TGTGCCAGCAGCTTAACGGGACAGACAACTAATGAAAAACTGTTTTTT
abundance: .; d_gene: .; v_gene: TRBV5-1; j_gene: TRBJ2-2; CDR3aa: CASSGGLIPGELFF; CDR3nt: TGCGCCAGCAGCGGGGGACTTATTCCCGGGGAGCTGTTTTTT
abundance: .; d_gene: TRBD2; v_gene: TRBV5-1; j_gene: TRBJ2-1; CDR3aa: CASSLSGGHYNEQFF; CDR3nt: TGCGCCAGCAGCCTCAGCGGGGGGCATTACAATGAGCAGTTCTTC
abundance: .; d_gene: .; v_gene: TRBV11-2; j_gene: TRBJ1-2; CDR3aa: CASSPGPGDRGSTYGYTF; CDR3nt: TGTGCCAGCAGCCCCGGGCCGGGAGACCGTGGGAGTACCTATGGCTACACCTTC
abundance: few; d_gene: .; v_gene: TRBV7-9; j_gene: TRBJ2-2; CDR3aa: CASSLRTALGSGELFF; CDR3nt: TGTGCCAGCAGCTTACGGACAGCCCTTGGATCCGGGGAGCTGTTTTTT